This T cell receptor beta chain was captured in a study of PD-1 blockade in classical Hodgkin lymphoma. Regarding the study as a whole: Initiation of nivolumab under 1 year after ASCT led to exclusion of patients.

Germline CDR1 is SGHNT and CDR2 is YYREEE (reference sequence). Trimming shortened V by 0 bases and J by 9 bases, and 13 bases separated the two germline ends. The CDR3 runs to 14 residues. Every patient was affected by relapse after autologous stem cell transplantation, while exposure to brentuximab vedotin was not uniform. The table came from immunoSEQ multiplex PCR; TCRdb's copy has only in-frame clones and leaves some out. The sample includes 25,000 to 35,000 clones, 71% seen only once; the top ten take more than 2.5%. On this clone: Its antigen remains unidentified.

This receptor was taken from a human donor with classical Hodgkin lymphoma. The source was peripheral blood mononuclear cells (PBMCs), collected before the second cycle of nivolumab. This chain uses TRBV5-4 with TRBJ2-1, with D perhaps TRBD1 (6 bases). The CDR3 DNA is TGTGCCAGCAGCTTGGAGCAGGGGATGACTGAGCAGTTCTTC. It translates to CASSLEQGMTEQFF.